A selection of T cell receptor beta chains follows, all from one sample in a study of beta chain features in type 1 diabetes. Here immunoSEQ multiplex PCR was the method, and the copy in TCRdb shows in-frame clones only, minus some. The data show 150,000 or so clones, just over 9% seen once. The sample comprised central memory CD4+ T cells from blood. These receptors all come from a woman under 30 in good health. Both conserved end residues are part of each CDR3. D genes are given only for firm matches. Clone size is given for some rows only: seen once, a few or many times, or a class if the clone is expanded.

j_call | clone_size | v_call | d_call | cdr3_nt | cdr3_aa
TRBJ2-1 | few | TRBV18 | - | TGTGCCAATAGCAGGGATAGCAATGAGCAGTTCTTC | CANSRDSNEQFF
TRBJ2-5 | - | TRBV5-4 | TRBD1 | TGTGCCAGCAGCTTGGCGGGACAGGGGGCGGGAGAGACCCAGTACTTC | CASSLAGQGAGETQYF
TRBJ1-1 | few | TRBV5-6 | - | TGTGCCAGCAGCTCCAAAGACAGGATGAACACTGAAGCTTTCTTT | CASSSKDRMNTEAFF
TRBJ1-4 | - | TRBV9 | TRBD1 | TGTGCCAGCAGCGGACAGGGCGATGAAAAACTGTTTTTT | CASSGQGDEKLFF
TRBJ2-5 | - | TRBV11-2 | TRBD2 | TGTGCCAGCAGCTTAAGGGCGGGGGGGCAAGAGACCCAGTACTTC | CASSLRAGGQETQYF
TRBJ2-3 | few | TRBV2 | TRBD1 | TGTGCCAGCAGTGAGGACAGGGATCTAGATACGCAGTATTTT | CASSEDRDLDTQYF
TRBJ2-3 | few | TRBV11-3 | - | TGTGCCAGCAGCCCTGGGGGCGCCAACACAGATACGCAGTATTTT | CASSPGGANTDTQYF
TRBJ2-5 | - | TRBV2 | TRBD1 | TGTGCCAGCAGGGACAGGGGGGAGACCCAGTACTTC | CASRDRGETQYF
TRBJ1-6 | - | TRBV7-2 | - | TGTGCCAGCAGGGCGTACACAGGGAGTGGTTCACCCCTCCACTTT | CASRAYTGSGSPLHF
TRBJ1-1 | few | TRBV4-1 | - | TGCGCCAGCAGCCATCCCGACAGGAACACTGAAGCTTTCTTT | CASSHPDRNTEAFF
TRBJ1-4 | few | TRBV7-2 | - | TGTGCCAGCAGCTTAGTAGGGAGGACATACTCTAATGAAAAACTGTTTTTT | CASSLVGRTYSNEKLFF
TRBJ1-2 | - | TRBV5-1 | - | TGCGCCAGCAGCTTGGGAGCCTATGGCTACACCTTC | CASSLGAYGYTF
TRBJ2-3 | - | TRBV7-3 | - | TGTGCCAGCAGCTTAACGTCGGGTGGCGGGGTCACAGATACGCAGTATTTT | CASSLTSGGGVTDTQYF
TRBJ2-7 | - | TRBV11-1 | TRBD2 | TGTGCCAGCAGCTTAGCCTTGGCTAGCGGGAGTTTCTACGAGCAGTACTTC | CASSLALASGSFYEQYF
TRBJ2-5 | few | TRBV2 | - | TGTGCCAGCAAGTCGAGCGGTTGGGAGACCCAGTACTTC | CASKSSGWETQYF
TRBJ1-4 | - | TRBV4-1 | - | TGCGCCAGCAGCCAAGAAAGCGGATTCGAAAAACTGTTTTTT | CASSQESGFEKLFF
TRBJ2-1 | - | TRBV28 | - | TGTGCCAGCAGAACCCGAGGAGCGGGCTGGGGTTACAATGAGCAGTTCTTC | CASRTRGAGWGYNEQFF
TRBJ2-3 | - | TRBV5-1 | TRBD1 | TGCGCCAGCAGCTTTCCAGGGACAGGGGGTGCAGATACGCAGTATTTT | CASSFPGTGGADTQYF
TRBJ2-7 | few | TRBV7-2 | TRBD2 | TGTGCCAGCAGCTTAGTAGCTGGGCGGGGGGCCGGCTACGAGCAGTACTTC | CASSLVAGRGAGYEQYF
TRBJ2-7 | - | TRBV27 | TRBD1 | TGTGCCAGCAGTTCTAGGACAGGGAGCTCCTACGAGCAGTACTTC | CASSSRTGSSYEQYF
TRBJ2-1 | - | TRBV29-1 | - | TGCAGCGTAGATACCGGGACTTTTAGCTCCTACAATGAGCAGTTCTTC | CSVDTGTFSSYNEQFF
TRBJ2-1 | - | TRBV5-6 | TRBD2 | TGTGCCAGCAGCGAGGGACTAGCGGATAATGAGCAGTTCTTC | CASSEGLADNEQFF
TRBJ2-2 | - | TRBV10-3 | - | TGTGCCAGCAGCTCGGGACTGGAGACCGGGGAGCTGTTTTTT | CASSSGLETGELFF
TRBJ2-1 | - | TRBV18 | TRBD1 | TGTGCCAGCTCACGACAGGGTAGGGGTGAGCAGTTCTTC | CASSRQGRGEQFF
TRBJ2-5 | - | TRBV5-4 | - | TGTGCCAGCAGCTTGGGAGGGGGGGGGACCCAGTACTTC | CASSLGGGGTQYF
TRBJ1-6 | - | TRBV7-3 | - | TGTGCCAGCAGCTTACTGGGGGCCGATCGATCACCCCTCCACTTT | CASSLLGADRSPLHF
TRBJ1-2 | few | TRBV20-1 | - | TGCAGTGCTAGGATCGAGGGAGGCTACACCTTC | CSARIEGGYTF
TRBJ1-1 | - | TRBV2 | - | TGTGCCACCACACTCGCCGGGACATCGAACACTGAAGCTTTCTTT | CATTLAGTSNTEAFF
TRBJ2-7 | - | TRBV30 | TRBD1 | TGTGCCTGGAGAGCCGGGACAGGGAGGCACGAGCAGTACTTC | CAWRAGTGRHEQYF
TRBJ2-3 | - | TRBV1 | - | TGCACCAGCAGCCAAGATACGGGGGAGGGCCGAACAGATACGCAGTATTTT | CTSSQDTGEGRTDTQYF
TRBJ1-2 | few | TRBV30 | - | TGTGCCTGGAGAGACAGGAACTATGGCTACACCTTC | CAWRDRNYGYTF
TRBJ2-3 | - | TRBV27 | - | TGTGCCAGCAGTCCCCGTCCAGACACAGATACGCAGTATTTT | CASSPRPDTDTQYF
TRBJ1-5 | - | TRBV4-1 | - | TGCGCCAGCAGCCAAGAGGGTTCGAGGGGGCAGCCCCAGCATTTT | CASSQEGSRGQPQHF
TRBJ2-3 | few | TRBV7-2 | - | TGTGCCAGCAGCCCCCCACCTGGAGGCACAGATACGCAGTATTTT | CASSPPPGGTDTQYF
TRBJ2-1 | - | TRBV5-1 | TRBD2 | TGCGCCAGCAGCCATAGCGGGGGGGCCAGAAATGAGCAGTTCTTC | CASSHSGGARNEQFF
TRBJ1-4 | - | TRBV7-6 | - | TGTGCCAGCAGCTCGTTCCGACAGGCAACTAATGAAAAACTGTTTTTT | CASSSFRQATNEKLFF